This T cell receptor beta chain was profiled in a study of OX40 agonist ivuxolimab in advanced cancers. With regard to the full study: Ivuxolimab was an agonistic, fully human IgG2 monoclonal antibody directed against OX40 (CD134), a costimulatory receptor. Intravenous ivuxolimab was administered to patients every 2 weeks at six dose levels: 0.01, 0.1, 0.3, 1.5, 3 and 10 mg/kg. Among the roughly 50 dose-escalation patients, about 20 had hepatocellular carcinoma, approximately 15 melanoma, 9 renal cell carcinoma and 9 head and neck cancer. The dose-escalation cohort was 82.7% male with a mean age of about 58 years, ranging from roughly 23 to 90. Prior anti-PD-1, anti-PD-L1 or anti-CTLA-4 therapy was permitted, and checkpoint inhibitors had been received by under 50% of dose-escalation patients. Partial responses were achieved by three dose-escalation patients, of whom one had hepatocellular carcinoma and two had cutaneous melanoma. The purpose of peripheral TCRbeta sequencing was to test whether ivuxolimab changed TCR sequence diversity and led to clonal T-cell expansion. The paper reports the monotherapy dose-escalation portion (N of about 51 patients) of the phase I ivuxolimab trial.

On this clone itself: This receptor's antigen is unknown. Per-base qualities were not stored, and no clone one base away is much larger.

V was cut back by 6 bases and J by 0 bases, leaving a gap of 12 bases between them. The CDR3 holds 15 amino acids from the cysteine to the phenylalanine. Just CDR3 DNA is preserved here, 45 bases in frame from base 1. CDR1 and CDR2, per the germline V gene, are KGHSH and LQKENI. The trial excluded patients who had a history of autoimmune disease or who were on systemic immunosuppression. Peripheral blood for TCR sequencing was drawn from every dose cohort at baseline, at cycle 4 day 1 and at cycle 7 day 1. Samples came from an open-label, multicenter, first-in-human phase I dose-escalation trial of ivuxolimab. The trial enrolled adults with locally advanced or metastatic head and neck squamous cell, hepatocellular, melanoma or renal cell carcinoma. Before TCR sequencing, CD4+ T cells and CD8+ T cells from peripheral blood were sorted into separate populations. Broader findings and caveats from the paper: Low levels of normalized T-cell clonal expansion were also seen in some nonresponding patients. Clonal expansion of both CD4+ and CD8+ blood T cells was observed from baseline to week 6 at doses 0.1 to 3.0 mg/kg. Partial responders in the 0.1-3.0 mg/kg groups had among the lowest normalized peripheral clonal expansion, especially among CD8+ T cells. On average, CD8+ T cells showed more expanded clones than CD4+ T cells after ivuxolimab. Antigen specificity was not determined for the clonally expanded peripheral T cells.

Genomic DNA was extracted from sorted cells for sequencing of the TCRbeta CDR3 region. The immunoSEQ Assay was used to sequence the TCRbeta CDR3 regions. TCRdb took this table from immuneACCESS and kept in-frame rearrangements with V and J called. Such tables lack part of the clones; where checked against another copy, unresolved V genes explain under half of the gap, and the rest is unexplained. Recorded for this sample are some 80,000 clones; around nine tenths of them occurred a single time. The ten largest account for roughly 0.35% of the sample. This receptor was obtained from an adult with an advanced solid tumor such as melanoma, head and neck, liver or kidney cancer. The sequencing here drew on CD4+ or CD8+ T cells sorted from blood, taken in a trial of the OX40 agonist ivuxolimab. The chain links TRBV18 with TRBJ1-3; no D gene can be assigned with confidence. The DNA reads as follows: TGTGCCAGCTCGGTGGGCGAGAGCTCTGGAAACACCATATATTTT. Its amino acids are CASSVGESSGNTIYF.